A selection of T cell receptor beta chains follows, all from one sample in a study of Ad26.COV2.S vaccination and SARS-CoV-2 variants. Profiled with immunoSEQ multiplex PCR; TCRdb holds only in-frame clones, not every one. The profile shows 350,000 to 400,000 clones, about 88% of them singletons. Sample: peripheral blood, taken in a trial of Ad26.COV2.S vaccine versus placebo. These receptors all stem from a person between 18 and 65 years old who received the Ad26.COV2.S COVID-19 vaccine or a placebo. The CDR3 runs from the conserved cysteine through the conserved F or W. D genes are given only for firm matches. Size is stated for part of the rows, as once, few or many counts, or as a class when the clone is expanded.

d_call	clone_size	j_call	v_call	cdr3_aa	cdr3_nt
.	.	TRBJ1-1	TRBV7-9	CASSTTGLNTEAFF	TGTGCCAGCAGCACGACAGGACTGAACACTGAAGCTTTCTTT
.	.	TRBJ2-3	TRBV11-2	CASSLGQGTQYF	TGTGCCAGCAGCTTAGGGCAAGGCACGCAGTATTTT
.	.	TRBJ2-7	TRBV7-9	CASSLAPYEQYF	TGTGCCAGCAGCTTAGCTCCTTACGAGCAGTACTTC
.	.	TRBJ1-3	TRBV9	CASSVDIVAPGNTIYF	TGTGCCAGCAGCGTAGATATCGTGGCCCCTGGAAACACCATATATTTT
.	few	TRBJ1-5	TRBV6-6	CASSPNKPPENSYQPQHF	TGTGCCAGCAGTCCTAATAAACCCCCCGAGAATTCGTATCAGCCCCAGCATTTT
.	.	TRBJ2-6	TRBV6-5	CASTQGGTGANVLTF	TGTGCCAGCACCCAAGGAGGGACTGGGGCCAACGTCCTGACTTTC
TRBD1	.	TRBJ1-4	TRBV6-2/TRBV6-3	CASSYRSDRGTEKLFF	TGTGCCAGCAGTTACCGGAGTGACAGGGGAACTGAAAAACTGTTTTTT
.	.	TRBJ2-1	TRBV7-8	CASSFGRGLYNEQFF	TGTGCCAGCAGCTTCGGACGGGGGCTATACAATGAGCAGTTCTTC
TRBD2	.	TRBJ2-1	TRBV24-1	CATRGSGGTNEQFF	TGTGCCACCAGAGGGAGCGGGGGAACTAATGAGCAGTTCTTC
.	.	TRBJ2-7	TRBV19	CASKAIRGLPRRRSSYEQYF	TGTGCCAGTAAAGCAATACGGGGACTTCCGAGACGAAGGAGCTCCTACGAGCAGTACTTC
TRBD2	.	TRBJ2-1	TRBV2	CASSEELAGARAQFF	TGTGCCAGCAGTGAAGAACTAGCGGGGGCGAGGGCGCAGTTCTTC
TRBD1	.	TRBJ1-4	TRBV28	CASSPLGQENEKLFF	TGTGCCAGCAGTCCCCTGGGACAGGAAAATGAAAAACTGTTTTTT
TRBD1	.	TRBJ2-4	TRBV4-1	CASSQGRQGGQGTNIQYF	TGCGCCAGCAGCCAAGGACGGCAAGGTGGACAGGGAACAAACATTCAGTACTTC
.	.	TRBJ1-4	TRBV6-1	CASSDSPNEKLFF	TGTGCCAGCAGTGACAGCCCAAATGAAAAACTGTTTTTT
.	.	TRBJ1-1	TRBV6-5	CASKEGWTEAFF	TGTGCCAGCAAGGAAGGGTGGACTGAAGCTTTCTTT
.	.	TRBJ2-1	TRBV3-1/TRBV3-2	CASSQETLSYETQFF	TGTGCCAGCAGCCAAGAAACGTTGAGTTATGAAACACAGTTCTTC
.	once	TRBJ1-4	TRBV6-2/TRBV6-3	CASSYTAYLATNEKLFF	TGTGCCAGCAGTTATACAGCCTACCTTGCAACTAATGAAAAACTGTTTTTT
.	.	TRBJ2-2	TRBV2	CASSEMSPPLAGELFF	TGTGCCAGCAGTGAAATGTCGCCTCCCTTGGCCGGGGAGCTGTTTTTT
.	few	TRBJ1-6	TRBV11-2	CASSLGLNLLHF	TGTGCCAGCAGCTTAGGCCTTAACCTCCTCCACTTT
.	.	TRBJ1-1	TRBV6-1	CASSEGGLDTEAFF	TGTGCCAGCAGTGAGGGGGGACTTGACACTGAAGCTTTCTTT
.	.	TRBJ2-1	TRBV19	CASSPTRDSFWPNEQFF	TGTGCCAGTAGTCCAACCCGGGACTCCTTTTGGCCCAATGAGCAGTTCTTC
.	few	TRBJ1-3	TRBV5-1	CASSFLPNSGNTIYF	TGCGCCAGCAGCTTCCTTCCCAACTCTGGAAACACCATATATTTT
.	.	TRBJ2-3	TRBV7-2	CASSLAGGTDTQYF	TGTGCCAGCAGCTTAGCGGGGGGAACAGATACGCAGTATTTT
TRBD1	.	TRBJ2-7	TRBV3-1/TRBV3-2	CASSRGQGVYEQYF	TGTGCCAGCAGCCGCGGACAGGGGGTCTACGAGCAGTACTTC
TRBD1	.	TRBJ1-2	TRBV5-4	CASSVQGAGNYGYTF	TGTGCCAGCAGCGTTCAGGGGGCCGGAAACTATGGCTACACCTTC
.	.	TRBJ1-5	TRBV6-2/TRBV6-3	CASSIQGYSNQPQHF	TGTGCCAGCAGTATACAGGGATATAGCAATCAGCCCCAGCATTTT
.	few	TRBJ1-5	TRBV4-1	CASSQGGWGQPQHF	TGCGCCAGCAGCCAAGGGGGGTGGGGTCAGCCCCAGCATTTT
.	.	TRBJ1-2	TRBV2	CASSVAQGVSGYTF	TGTGCCAGCAGTGTCGCACAGGGCGTAAGTGGCTACACCTTC